This T cell receptor beta chain was identified during a study of CD8+ T cells in alopecia areata. Sequencing templates came from extracted RNA that was reverse transcribed into cDNA. Clones were sequenced by immunoSEQ multiplex PCR, and TCRdb holds only the in-frame ones, with some missing. Here the sample spans 80,000 or so clones, approximately 66% being singletons. About this clone itself: Its target is not known.

Overall study results and limits: Under tofacitinib, fewer expanded CD8+ clones appeared among the top 100 scalp clones. A large proportion of expanded lesional clones were detected persisting in scalp and blood during tofacitinib.

Treatment in this sample: oral pan-JAK inhibitor, 5-10 mg twice daily. T lymphocytes (CD4+ and CD8+) were sorted from PBMCs. Germline trimming cut 4 bases from V and 1 base from J; bases unmatched to any gene: 2. The CDR3 length is 15 residues. Germline CDR1 SGHAT, CDR2 FQNNGV. Sequenced here: CD8+ T cells sorted from blood, sampled at week 24, from a patient treated with tofacitinib. The gene calls are TRBV11-2 and TRBJ2-2, with 8 positions matching TRBD1. The source of this sequence is a human donor with alopecia areata. The CDR3 spells CASSSTGVNTGELFF. DNA for the CDR3: TGTGCCAGCAGCTCGACAGGGGTGAACACCGGGGAGCTGTTTTTT.